This T cell receptor (beta chain) derives from a study of cytomegalovirus exposure and HLA in healthy donors (TCRdb year 2017). At the level of the whole study: An earlier analysis of roughly 610 of the donors reported 276 Gb of sequence data and some 110 million unique TCR beta sequences obtained from 180 million or so T cells. Roughly 320 gigabases of sequencing data and roughly 81 million unique TCR sequences made up an early release that covered roughly 670 HLA-typed donors. Of the 350 to 400 genotyped donors, about 80% fell in the genetic ancestry cluster associated with self-reported Caucasian donors. The aim of the study was to test whether cataloging public T cell receptors could identify signatures of past pathogen exposure. The study profiled the T cell repertoires of under 700 subjects by immunosequencing and related them to cytomegalovirus serostatus. Along with the roughly 670-subject first cohort, a separate validation cohort of around 120 different subjects was used. To predict cytomegalovirus infection status, the study brought together high-throughput TCR immunosequencing, statistical association of individual TCRs with disease status, and machine learning. A later analysis re-analyzed previously published TCR beta repertoires from several hundred donors and added high-resolution HLA genotyping to study TCR occurrence patterns. Rather than using new phenotypic data, the later analysis identified candidate immune exposures from TCR beta sequences and from how often those sequences occurred across donors. An earlier analysis of several hundred of the donors applied high-throughput TCR beta sequencing to assess whether each TCR beta V gene segment acted as functional or pseudogenic. Donor age, sex, ethnicity and CMV serostatus were compiled together with the repertoire data. A later genetic analysis took genome-wide SNP genotypes for about three fifths of the 666 donors and used that subset as a discovery cohort. All discovery cohort repertoires had been generated on a single sequencing platform. Both class I and class II loci were covered by HLA typing, at four-digit resolution. Typing coverage varied by locus: roughly 629-630 donors for A, B, C, DRB1 and DQB1; roughly 520 for DQA1; approximately 610 for DPA1; approximately 450 for DPB1. Roughly 5 DR-DQ haplotypes were handled as single units for association and clustering, since linkage in the cohort was strong. Across 398 genotyped donors of the cohort, an average of about 240,000 unique TCR beta nucleotide sequences per donor were sequenced, and roughly a sixth of those sequences were non-productive.

The cohort consisted of approximately 690 healthy bone marrow donors. All cohort members were sampled while nominally healthy, although unrecorded immune exposures were likely present. Of the 690 or so cohort members, approximately 280 had positive CMV serostatus and 352 had negative CMV serostatus, and CMV serostatus was not recorded for the donor. A peripheral blood sample was collected from each donor, and TCR beta sequencing was performed on peripheral blood mononuclear cells. The Qiagen DNeasy Blood Extraction Kit was used to extract genomic DNA from the blood cell samples. Libraries were built with the immunoSEQ multiplex PCR assay. A mixture of 60 forward primers for TCR Vbeta segments and 13 reverse primers for TCR Jbeta segments was used in the multiplex PCR. The CDR3 region of rearranged TCR beta genes was amplified from genomic DNA with a multiplex PCR assay. Amplified TCR beta libraries were sequenced as 87-base-pair reads on the Illumina HiSeq System. Per the original workflow: In a later analysis, some 80 million unique TCR beta chains were counted across the roughly 670 repertoires, and approximately 9.9 million of these chains were shared by at least two donors. A nearest-neighbor algorithm error-corrected the raw reads and collapsed the reads into unique sequences, merging closely related sequences to remove PCR and sequencing errors. CDR3 sequences were aligned to IMGT reference sequences to assign V, D and J gene segments. For a sequence to be retained, at least a six-nucleotide match to both a V gene segment and a J gene segment was required. A rearrangement counted as productive if the CDR3 had no stop codons and remained in frame with V and J, and every other rearrangement counted as non-productive. CDR3 was defined according to IMGT convention as the region running from the second conserved V-encoded cysteine to the conserved J-encoded phenylalanine. The earlier analysis of some 540 of the donors excluded any sequence lacking an unambiguous match to a single V gene segment. An earlier analysis of several hundred of the donors called V segments functional above 56.7% productive rearrangements and segregating when the between-donor standard deviation exceeded 5%. A statistical classification framework was developed to diagnose cytomegalovirus status using the catalog of TCR beta chain sequences. V and J gene assignment, in a later analysis, came from comparing TCR nucleotide sequences with IMGT/GENE-DB human TR gene sequences. Using the TCRdist pipeline, a later analysis assigned CDR3 sequences along with most-parsimonious VDJ recombination scenarios. In a later analysis, every TCR beta chain was defined by the combination of its CDR3 amino acid sequence and its V-gene family, and reads without a unique V-gene family were dropped. To address suspected cross-contamination and a sequencing artifact, a later analysis removed 450 to 700 highly shared, low-generation-probability nucleotide sequences. In a later analysis, a clonal expansion index for each public chain was calculated from normalized within-repertoire ranks of inferred template counts. In a later analysis, generation probabilities were computed with a VDJ recombination model fitted to out-of-frame rearrangements, and the resulting probabilities were checked against IGoR. In a later analysis, hypergeometric tests were used to score TCR-TCR, TCR-HLA and TCR-CMV co-occurrence, with a repertoire-size bias correction applied to TCR pairs. False discovery rates were estimated in a later analysis by permuting HLA or CMV assignments 20 times. In a later analysis, co-occurring TCRs were grouped with DBSCAN, and TCRdist sequence similarity was added when clustering was performed within HLA-allele-positive subsets. For co-occurrence clustering, repertoires with fewer than 30,000 or more than 120,000 public chains were excluded, along with roughly 5 repertoires with anomalous nucleotide sharing. In TCRdb, the immuneACCESS table is reduced to in-frame sequences with V and J assigned. These tables do not hold every clone; where another copy was compared, an unresolved V gene accounts for under half, and the others remain unexplained. V and J calls and clone size come straight from that table; D and trimming were deduced from the DNA. Recorded for this sample are 100,000 to 150,000 clones; about 80% of them occurred a single time. In total, the top ten clones hold under 1.2% of the sample.

On this clone: The antigen this receptor binds is unknown. Per-nucleotide qualities are absent, and no much larger clonotype sits a single base away.

The paper's findings and limits, for the study overall: Because some donors lacked HLA typing at each locus, the association tests relied only on the typed subset. In both the original and validation cohorts, the classifier was reported to diagnose cytomegalovirus status with high specificity and sensitivity. An earlier analysis of approximately 540 of the donors showed that most TCR beta V segments appeared in productive rearrangements either about 90% or about 30% of the time, which broadly matched IMGT annotations. According to a later analysis, parvovirus B19, influenza, CMV and Epstein-Barr virus appeared linked to several top co-occurrence clusters. Specific HLA alleles were associated with 15,000 to 20,000 TCR beta sequences at a false discovery rate of 0.05 in a later analysis. In a later analysis, the rate of TCR association differed among HLA loci, with DRB1 alleles having the most associated TCRs and HLA-C alleles having the fewest. In a later analysis, HLA-associated TCR beta chains were found to be more clonally expanded and to have lower generation probabilities than equally common non-associated chains. According to a later genetic analysis, donors in an Asian-associated ancestry cluster had fewer N-insertions in productive TCRs than the approximately 650-donor mean. The authors suggested that the approach could potentially be extended to other disease states and immunological phenotypes. A cluster of highly shared sequence variants was judged likely to be a technical artifact of the sequencing pipeline. Because counts were too low, under 20 rarely observed V segments, including chromosome 9 orphons, were left out of the earlier analysis of some 640 of the donors. A further reported finding was that TCR beta sequences accurately predicted the HLA-A and HLA-B alleles for most subjects in the first cohort. A total of fewer than 200 TCR beta chains were listed by the study as associated with cytomegalovirus. A few of the identified cytomegalovirus-associated TCR beta chains were confirmed in vitro to be specific for cytomegalovirus antigens. According to a later analysis, most CMV-associated TCR beta chains appeared to be HLA-restricted, and the HLA associations seemed to be driven largely by CMV exposure. Most TCR sequences were seen in very few donors, while some public TCRs were found in many individuals. Correlated functional status among segregating V segments might be attributable to linkage disequilibrium, but an unknown experimental factor could not be ruled out. In this cohort, only TCR beta chains were sequenced, and detectable features were limited by the absence of alpha or paired-chain data. When HLA alleles, especially DR and DQ, strongly co-occurred, attributing TCR associations to individual alleles was difficult. The presence/absence analyses assumed that sequencing depth was roughly uniform across donors, and that assumption may not be true. For the cohort, immune exposure information was limited to CMV serostatus. V-gene and J-gene trimming of TCR beta chains was associated with a missense DCLRE1C variant in a later genetic analysis, and the association was replicated in an independent cohort.

Sequences were obtained from PBMCs. The sequence derives from a human donor in good health.

The sequenced DNA is TGTGCCAGCAGGCTGGCTGAGGGCCCGGGCACTGAAGCTTTCTTT. It translates to CASRLAEGPGTEAFF. The rearrangement combines TRBV6-6 with TRBJ1-1, with the D gene call left open. From the germline V gene (reference sequence), CDR1 is MNHNY and CDR2 is SVGAGI. The junction carries 18 bases between V and J, which are trimmed by 6 bases and 4 bases respectively. Inclusive of the bounding cysteine and phenylalanine, the CDR3 is 15 residues long. The entry retains the CDR3 DNA only, 45 bases that are in frame from base 1.